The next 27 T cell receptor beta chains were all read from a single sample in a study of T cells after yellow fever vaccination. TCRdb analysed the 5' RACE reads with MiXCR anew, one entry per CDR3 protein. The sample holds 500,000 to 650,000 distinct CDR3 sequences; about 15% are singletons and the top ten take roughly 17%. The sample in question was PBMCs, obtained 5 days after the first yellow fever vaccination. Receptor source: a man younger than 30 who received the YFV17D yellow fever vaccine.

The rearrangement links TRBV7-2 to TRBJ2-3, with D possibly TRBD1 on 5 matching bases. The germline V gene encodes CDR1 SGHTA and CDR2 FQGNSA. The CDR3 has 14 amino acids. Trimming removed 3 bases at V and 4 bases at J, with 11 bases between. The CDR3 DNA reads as TGTGCCAGCAGCTTCCCAGGGTGGGCAGATACGCAGTATTTT. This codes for CASSFPGWADTQYF.

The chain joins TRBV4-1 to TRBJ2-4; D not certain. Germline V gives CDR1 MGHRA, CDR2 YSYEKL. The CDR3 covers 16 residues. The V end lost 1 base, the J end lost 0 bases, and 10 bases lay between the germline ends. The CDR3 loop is CASSQGVPLAKNIQYF. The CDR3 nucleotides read TGCGCCAGCAGCCAAGGGGTTCCACTAGCCAAAAACATTCAGTACTTC.

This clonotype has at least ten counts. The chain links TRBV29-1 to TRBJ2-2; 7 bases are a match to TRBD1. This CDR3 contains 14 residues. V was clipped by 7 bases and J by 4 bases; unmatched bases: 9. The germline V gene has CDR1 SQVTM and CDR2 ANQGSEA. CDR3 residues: CSATGTAFTGELFF. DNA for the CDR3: TGCAGCGCGACCGGGACAGCCTTCACCGGGGAGCTGTTTTTT.

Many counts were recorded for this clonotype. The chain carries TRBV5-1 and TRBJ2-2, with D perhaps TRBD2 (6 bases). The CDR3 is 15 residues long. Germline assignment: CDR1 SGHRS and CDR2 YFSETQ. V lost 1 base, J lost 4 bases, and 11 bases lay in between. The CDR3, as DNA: TGCGCCAGCAGCTTGCGGGAGACTGGCACCGGGGAGCTGTTTTTT. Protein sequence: CASSLRETGTGELFF.

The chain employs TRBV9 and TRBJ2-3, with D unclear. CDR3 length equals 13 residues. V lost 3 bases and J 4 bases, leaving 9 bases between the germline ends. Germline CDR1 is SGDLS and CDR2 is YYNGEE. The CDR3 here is CASSDLSADTQYF. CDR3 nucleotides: TGTGCCAGCAGCGACTTGAGCGCAGATACGCAGTATTTT.

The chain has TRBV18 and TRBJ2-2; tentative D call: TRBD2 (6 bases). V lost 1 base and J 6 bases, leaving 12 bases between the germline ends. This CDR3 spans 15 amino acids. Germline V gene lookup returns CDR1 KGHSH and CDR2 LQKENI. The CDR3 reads CASSPLQEGAGELFF. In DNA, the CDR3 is TGTGCCAGCTCACCACTACAGGAGGGTGCCGGGGAGCTGTTTTTT.

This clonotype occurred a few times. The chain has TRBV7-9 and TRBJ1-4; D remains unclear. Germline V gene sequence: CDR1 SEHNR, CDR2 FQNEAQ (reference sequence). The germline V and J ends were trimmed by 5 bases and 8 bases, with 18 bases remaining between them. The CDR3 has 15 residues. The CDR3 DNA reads TGTGCCAGCAGCCCTCGTCGGACCGGAAGGGAAAAACTGTTTTTT. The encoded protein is CASSPRRTGREKLFF.

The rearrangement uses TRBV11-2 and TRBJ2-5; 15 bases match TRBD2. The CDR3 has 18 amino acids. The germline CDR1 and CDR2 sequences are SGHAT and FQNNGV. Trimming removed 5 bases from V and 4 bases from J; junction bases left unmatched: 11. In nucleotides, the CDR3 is TGTGCCAGCAGCACCGGCGGACTAGCGGGGGGGCAGGGAGAGACCCAGTACTTC. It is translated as CASSTGGLAGGQGETQYF. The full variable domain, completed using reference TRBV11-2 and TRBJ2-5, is EAGVAQSPRYKIIEKRQSVAFWCNPISGHATLYWYQQILGQGPKLLIQFQNNGVVDDSQLPKDRFSAERLKGVDSTLKIQPAKLEDSAVYLCASSTGGLAGGQGETQYFGPGTRLLVL.

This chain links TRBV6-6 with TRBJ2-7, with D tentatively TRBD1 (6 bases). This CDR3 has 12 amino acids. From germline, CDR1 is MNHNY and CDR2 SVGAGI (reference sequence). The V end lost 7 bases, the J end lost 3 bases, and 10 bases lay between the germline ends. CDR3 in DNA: TGTGCCAGCACCGGACAGCACTACGAGCAGTACTTC. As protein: CASTGQHYEQYF.

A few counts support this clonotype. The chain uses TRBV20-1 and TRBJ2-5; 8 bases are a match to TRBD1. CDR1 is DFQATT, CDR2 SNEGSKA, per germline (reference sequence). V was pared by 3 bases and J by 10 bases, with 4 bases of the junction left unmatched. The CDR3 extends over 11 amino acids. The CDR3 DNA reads TGCAGTGCTAGCCCCAGGGGGCTCCAGTACTTC. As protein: CSASPRGLQYF.

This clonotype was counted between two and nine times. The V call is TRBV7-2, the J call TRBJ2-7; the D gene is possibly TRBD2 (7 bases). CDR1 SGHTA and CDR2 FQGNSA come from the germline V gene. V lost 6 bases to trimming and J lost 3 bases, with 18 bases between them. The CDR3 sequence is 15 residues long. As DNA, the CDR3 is TGTGCCAGCAGTAGAGAGGGGGGGAACTTCTACGAGCAGTACTTC. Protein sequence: CASSREGGNFYEQYF.

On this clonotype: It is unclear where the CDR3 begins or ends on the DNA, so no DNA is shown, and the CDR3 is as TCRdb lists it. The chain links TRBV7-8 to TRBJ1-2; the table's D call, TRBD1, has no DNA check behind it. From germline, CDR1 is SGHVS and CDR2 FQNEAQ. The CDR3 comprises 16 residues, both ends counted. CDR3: CASSLVATGSDRGLTF.

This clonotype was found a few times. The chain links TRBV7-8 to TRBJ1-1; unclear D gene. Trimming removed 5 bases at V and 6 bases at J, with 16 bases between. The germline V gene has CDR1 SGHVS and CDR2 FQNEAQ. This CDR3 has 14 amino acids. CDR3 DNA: TGTGCCAGCAGCCCCTCAGCGGGAGGTTCTGAAGCTTTCTTT. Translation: CASSPSAGGSEAFF.

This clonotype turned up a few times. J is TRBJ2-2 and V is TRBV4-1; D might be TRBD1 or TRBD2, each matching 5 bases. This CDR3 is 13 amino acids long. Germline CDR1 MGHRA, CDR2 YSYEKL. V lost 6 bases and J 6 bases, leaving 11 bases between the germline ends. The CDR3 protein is CASSIRGPGELFF. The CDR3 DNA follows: TGCGCCAGCAGTATTCGGGGCCCCGGGGAGCTGTTTTTT.

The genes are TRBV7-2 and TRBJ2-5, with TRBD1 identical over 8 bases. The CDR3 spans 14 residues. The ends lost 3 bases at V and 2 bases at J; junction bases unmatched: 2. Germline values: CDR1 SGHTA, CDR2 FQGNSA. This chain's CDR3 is CASSLYRGQETQYF. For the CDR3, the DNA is TGTGCCAGCAGCTTGTACAGGGGGCAAGAGACCCAGTACTTC. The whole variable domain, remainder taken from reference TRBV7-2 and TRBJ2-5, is GAGVSQSPSNKVTEKGKDVELRCDPISGHTALYWYRQSLGQGLEFLIYFQGNSAPDKSGLPSDRFSAERTGGSVSTLTIQRTQQEDSAVYLCASSLYRGQETQYFGPGTRLLVL.

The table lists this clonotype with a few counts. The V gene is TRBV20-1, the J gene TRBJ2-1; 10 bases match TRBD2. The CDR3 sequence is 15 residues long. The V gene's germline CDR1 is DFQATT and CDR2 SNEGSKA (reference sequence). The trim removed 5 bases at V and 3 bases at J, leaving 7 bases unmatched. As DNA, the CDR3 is TGCAGTGCTGTTAGCGGGGGGATAATCTACAATGAGCAGTTCTTC. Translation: CSAVSGGIIYNEQFF.

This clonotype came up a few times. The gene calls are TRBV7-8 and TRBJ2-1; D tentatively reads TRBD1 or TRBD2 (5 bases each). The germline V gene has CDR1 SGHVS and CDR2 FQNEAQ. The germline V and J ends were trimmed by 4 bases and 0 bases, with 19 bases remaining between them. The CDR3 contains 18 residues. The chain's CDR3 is CASSYDTGPGRSYNEQFF. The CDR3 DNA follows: TGTGCCAGCAGCTACGACACGGGACCCGGGCGCTCCTACAATGAGCAGTTCTTC.

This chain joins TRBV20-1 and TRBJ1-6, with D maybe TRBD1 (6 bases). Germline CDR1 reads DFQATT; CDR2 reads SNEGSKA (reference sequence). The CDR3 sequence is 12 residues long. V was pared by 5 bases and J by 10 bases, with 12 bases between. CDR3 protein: CSALNRDSPLHF. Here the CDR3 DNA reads TGCAGTGCTCTCAACAGGGACTCACCCCTCCACTTT.

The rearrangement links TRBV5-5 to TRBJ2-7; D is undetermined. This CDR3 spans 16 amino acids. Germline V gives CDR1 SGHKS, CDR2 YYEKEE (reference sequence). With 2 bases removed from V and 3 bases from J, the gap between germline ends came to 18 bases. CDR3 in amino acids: CASSFGRTILLYEQYV. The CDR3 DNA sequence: TGTGCCAGCAGCTTTGGCAGAACCATACTCCTCTACGAGCAGTACGTC.

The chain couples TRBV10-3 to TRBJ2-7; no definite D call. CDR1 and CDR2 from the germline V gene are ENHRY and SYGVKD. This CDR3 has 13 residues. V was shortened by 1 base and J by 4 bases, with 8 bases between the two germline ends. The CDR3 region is CAISELGAYEQYF. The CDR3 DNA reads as TGTGCCATCAGTGAGTTAGGAGCTTACGAGCAGTACTTC.

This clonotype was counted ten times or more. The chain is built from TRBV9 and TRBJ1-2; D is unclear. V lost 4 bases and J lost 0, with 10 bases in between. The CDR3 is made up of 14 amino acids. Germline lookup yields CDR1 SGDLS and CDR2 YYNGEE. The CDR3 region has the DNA TGTGCCAGCAGCCCTGGTGTAACTAACTATGGCTACACCTTC. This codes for CASSPGVTNYGYTF.

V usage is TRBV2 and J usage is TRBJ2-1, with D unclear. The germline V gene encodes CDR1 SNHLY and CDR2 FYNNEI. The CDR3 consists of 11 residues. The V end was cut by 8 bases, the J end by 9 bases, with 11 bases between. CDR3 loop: CASRTVSEQFF. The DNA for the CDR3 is TGTGCCAGCCGGACGGTTAGTGAGCAGTTCTTC.

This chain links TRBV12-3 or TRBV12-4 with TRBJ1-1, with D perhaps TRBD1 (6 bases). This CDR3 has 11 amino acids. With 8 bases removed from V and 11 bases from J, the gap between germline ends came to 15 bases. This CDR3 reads CASRGGRGAFF. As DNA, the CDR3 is TGTGCCAGCCGAGGGGGGAGGGGGGCTTTCTTT.

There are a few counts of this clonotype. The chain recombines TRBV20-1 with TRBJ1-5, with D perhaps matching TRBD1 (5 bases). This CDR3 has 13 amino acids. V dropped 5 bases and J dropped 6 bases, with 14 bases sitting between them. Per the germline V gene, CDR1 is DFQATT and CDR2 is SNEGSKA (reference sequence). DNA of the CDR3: TGCAGTGCTCCGGTAGCGAGGGGTCAGCCCCAGCATTTT. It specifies CSAPVARGQPQHF.

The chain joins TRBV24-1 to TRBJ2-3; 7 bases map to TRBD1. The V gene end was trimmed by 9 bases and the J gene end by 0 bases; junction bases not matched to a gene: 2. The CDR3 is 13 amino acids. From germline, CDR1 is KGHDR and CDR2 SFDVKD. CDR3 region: CATGDSSTDTQYF. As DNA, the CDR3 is TGTGCCACCGGGGACAGTAGCACAGATACGCAGTATTTT.

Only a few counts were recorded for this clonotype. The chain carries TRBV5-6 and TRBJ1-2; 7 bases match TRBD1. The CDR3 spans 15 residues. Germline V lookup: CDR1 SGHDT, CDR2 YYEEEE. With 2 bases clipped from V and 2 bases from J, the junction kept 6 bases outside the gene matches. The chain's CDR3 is CASSFRSGGNYGYTF. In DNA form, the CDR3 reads TGTGCCAGCAGCTTCCGTTCAGGGGGAAACTATGGCTACACCTTC.

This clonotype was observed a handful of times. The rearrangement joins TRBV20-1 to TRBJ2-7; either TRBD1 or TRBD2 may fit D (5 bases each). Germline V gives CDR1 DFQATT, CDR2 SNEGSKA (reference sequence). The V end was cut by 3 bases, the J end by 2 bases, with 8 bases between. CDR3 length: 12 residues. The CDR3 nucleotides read TGCAGTGCTAGCCGGGGCACCTACGAGCAGTACGTC. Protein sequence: CSASRGTYEQYV.